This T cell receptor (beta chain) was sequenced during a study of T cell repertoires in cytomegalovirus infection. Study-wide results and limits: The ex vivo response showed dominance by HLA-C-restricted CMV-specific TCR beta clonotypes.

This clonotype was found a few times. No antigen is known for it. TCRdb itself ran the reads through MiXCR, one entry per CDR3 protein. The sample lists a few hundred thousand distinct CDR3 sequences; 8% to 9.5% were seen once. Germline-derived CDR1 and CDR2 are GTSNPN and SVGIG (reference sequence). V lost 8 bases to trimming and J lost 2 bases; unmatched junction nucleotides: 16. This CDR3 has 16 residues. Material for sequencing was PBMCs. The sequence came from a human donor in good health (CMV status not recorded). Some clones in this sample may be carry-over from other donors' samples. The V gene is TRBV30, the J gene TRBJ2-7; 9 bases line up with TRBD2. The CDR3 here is CAGAGGTTPFPYEQYF. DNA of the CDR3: TGTGCCGGCGCGGGGGGGACTACTCCTTTTCCCTACGAGCAGTACTTC. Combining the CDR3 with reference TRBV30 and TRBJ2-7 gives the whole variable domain SQTIHQWPATLVQPVGSPLSLECTVEGTSNPNLYWYRQAAGRGLQLLFYSVGIGQISSEVPQNLSASRPQDRQFILSSKKLLLSDSGFYLCAGAGGTTPFPYEQYFGPGTRLTVT.